This entry describes one T cell receptor (beta chain). The data were obtained in a study of blood T cell repertoires in COVID-19. Whole-study context: The United States, Italy and Spain provided the acute and convalescent COVID-19 samples. In each case, the material was cDNA or gDNA derived from T cells, B-cell-depleted T cells, or PBMCs.

CDR3 length: 15 amino acids. Germline V gene lookup returns CDR1 KGHSH and CDR2 LQKENI. V gave up 1 base and J gave up 5 bases, with 13 bases separating them. Original processing notes: Amplification from reference gene primers served as the basis for estimated nucleated cell counts. The protocol was immunoSEQ multiplex PCR, while the TCRdb copy is restricted to in-frame clones and leaves out a portion. That table gives V, J and clone size, and the DNA gave D and trimming. Of over 200,000 clones listed, 84% are singletons. Sequenced input: peripheral blood. This receptor was obtained from a woman of 80 years or more with active or convalescent COVID-19. The chain couples TRBV18 to TRBJ2-3, with D perhaps TRBD2 (6 bases). The CDR3 region has the DNA TGTGCCAGCTCACCACTGGGACTGGGGGGAGATACGCAGTATTTT. Amino acids: CASSPLGLGGDTQYF.